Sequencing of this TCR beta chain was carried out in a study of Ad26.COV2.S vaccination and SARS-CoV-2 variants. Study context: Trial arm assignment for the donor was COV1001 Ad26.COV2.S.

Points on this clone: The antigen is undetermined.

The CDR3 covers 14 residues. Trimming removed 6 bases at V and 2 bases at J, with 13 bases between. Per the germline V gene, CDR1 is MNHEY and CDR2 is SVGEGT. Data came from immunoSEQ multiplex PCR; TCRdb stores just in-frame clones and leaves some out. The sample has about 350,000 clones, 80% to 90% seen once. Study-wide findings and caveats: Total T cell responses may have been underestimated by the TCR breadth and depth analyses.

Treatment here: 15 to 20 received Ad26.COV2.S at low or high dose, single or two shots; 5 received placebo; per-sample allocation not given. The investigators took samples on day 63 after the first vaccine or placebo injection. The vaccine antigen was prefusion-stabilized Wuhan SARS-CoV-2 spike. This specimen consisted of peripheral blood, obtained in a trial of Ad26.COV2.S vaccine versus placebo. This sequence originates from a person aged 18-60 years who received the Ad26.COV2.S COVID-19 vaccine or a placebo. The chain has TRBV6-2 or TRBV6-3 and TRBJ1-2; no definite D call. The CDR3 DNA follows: TGTGCCAGCAGGCCTCGGACGGGCAACTATGGCTACACCTTC. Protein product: CASRPRTGNYGYTF.